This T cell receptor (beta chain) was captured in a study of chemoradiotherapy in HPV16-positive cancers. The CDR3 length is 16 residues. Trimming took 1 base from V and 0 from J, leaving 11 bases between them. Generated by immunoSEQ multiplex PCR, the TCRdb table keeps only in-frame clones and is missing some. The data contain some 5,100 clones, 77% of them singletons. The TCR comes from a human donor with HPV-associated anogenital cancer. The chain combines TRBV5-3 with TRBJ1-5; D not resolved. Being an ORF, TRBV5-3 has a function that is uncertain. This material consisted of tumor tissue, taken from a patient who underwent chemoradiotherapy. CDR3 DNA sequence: TGTGCCAGAAGCTTGAAGAGGCTGCCTAGCAATCAGCCCCAGCATTTT. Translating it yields CARSLKRLPSNQPQHF.